These 28 T cell receptor beta chains came from one sample sequenced in a study of T cell repertoires in cytomegalovirus infection. TCRdb re-derived calls from the reads in MiXCR, one entry per CDR3 protein. Of 200,000 to 250,000 distinct CDR3 sequences in the sample, 38% are singletons; the top ten hold roughly three fifths. These receptors' targets are unknown. This sample comprised CD8+ T cells from cultured PBMCs, obtained from culture after CMV antigen stimulation. These receptors originate from a human donor in good health (CMV status not recorded). Some clones in this sample may be carry-over from other donors' samples.

The chain carries TRBV9 and TRBJ2-7; 10 positions agree with TRBD1. This CDR3 has 15 residues. J gave up 6 bases and V 3 bases, and 9 bases lay outside the gene matches. The germline CDR1 and CDR2 sequences are SGDLS and YYNGEE. The CDR3, as DNA: TGTGCCAGCAGCGCGGCCGGGACAGGGGCCCGCGAGCAGTACTTC. It translates to CASSAAGTGAREQYF.

The chain links TRBV7-2 to TRBJ1-3, with 9 positions matching TRBD1. With 1 base clipped from V and 4 bases from J, the junction kept 5 bases outside the gene matches. The CDR3 contains 16 residues. Germline loops: CDR1 SGHTA, CDR2 FQGNSA. The CDR3 sequence is CASSLVGTGRGNTIYF. CDR3 in DNA: TGTGCCAGCAGCTTAGTCGGGACAGGGCGAGGAAACACCATATATTTT. Filled out from reference TRBV7-2 and TRBJ1-3, the complete variable domain reads GAGVSQSPSNKVTEKGKDVELRCDPISGHTALYWYRQSLGQGLEFLIYFQGNSAPDKSGLPSDRFSAERTGGSVSTLTIQRTQQEDSAVYLCASSLVGTGRGNTIYFGEGSWLTVV.

The gene calls are TRBV9 and TRBJ2-5, with 10 positions matching TRBD2. The CDR3 spans 15 residues. V lost 3 bases to trimming and J lost 5 bases; unmatched junction nucleotides: 7. CDR1 is SGDLS, CDR2 YYNGEE, per germline. Here the CDR3 DNA reads TGTGCCAGCAGCGGGAGCGGGGGGGCCCGTGAGACCCAGTACTTC. It is translated as CASSGSGGARETQYF.

This clonotype was observed many times. This rearrangement joins TRBV7-9 to TRBJ1-5; TRBD1 might be the D (5 bases). Trimming removed 2 bases from V and 0 bases from J, with 5 bases in between. Germline loops: CDR1 SEHNR, CDR2 FQNEAQ (reference sequence). This CDR3 is built from 14 residues. The CDR3 DNA follows: TGTGCCAGCAGCTTACAGGGTAGCAATCAGCCCCAGCATTTT. It is translated as CASSLQGSNQPQHF.

The V and J genes are TRBV7-6 and TRBJ2-5; 10 nucleotides line up with TRBD2. Germline V gene data show CDR1 as SGHVS and CDR2 as FNYEAQ. Trimming took 5 bases from V and 5 from J; bases not matched to a gene: 14. The CDR3 totals 17 residues. CDR3 in amino acids: CASSARLAGSGRETQYF. The DNA of the CDR3 is TGTGCCAGCAGCGCCCGACTAGCGGGCTCAGGCAGGGAGACCCAGTACTTC.

This chain connects TRBV7-9 to TRBJ2-5; 11 bases are shared with TRBD2. Germline V CDR1 and CDR2: SEHNR, FQNEAQ (reference sequence). The CDR3 is 15 amino acids. The V gene end was trimmed by 5 bases and the J gene end by 4 bases; junction bases not matched to a gene: 6. The CDR3 coding sequence is TGTGCCAGCAGCCCCCCTGGACTAGCGGGAGAGACCCAGTACTTC. It is translated as CASSPPGLAGETQYF.

This clonotype was found a few times. This chain's CDR3 is CASSSSGTSVNEQFF. For the CDR3, the DNA is TGTGCCAGCAGTTCATCCGGGACTAGCGTCAATGAGCAGTTCTTC. This chain uses TRBV27 with TRBJ2-1; TRBD2 matches at 10 bases. The germline V gene has CDR1 MNHEY and CDR2 SMNVEV (reference sequence). The CDR3 length is 15 residues. V was pared by 4 bases and J by 6 bases, with 6 bases of the junction left unmatched.

The rearrangement links TRBV7-9 to TRBJ1-1, with TRBD1 matching 8 bases. Trimming removed 4 bases from V and 7 bases from J; junction bases left unmatched: 2. Germline V gene data show CDR1 as SEHNR and CDR2 as FQNEAQ (reference sequence). The CDR3 is 12 residues long. Here the CDR3 reads CASSSDRVEAFF. The CDR3 DNA sequence: TGTGCCAGCAGCTCGGACAGGGTTGAAGCTTTCTTT.

The chain uses TRBV11-2 and TRBJ1-1; 7 nucleotides align to TRBD1. Germline V CDR1 and CDR2: SGHAT, FQNNGV. V gave up 5 bases and J gave up 5 bases; unmatched junction bases: 11. There are 15 residues in the CDR3. CDR3 nucleotides: TGTGCCAGCAGCCCTTGGGACAGATCACTGACTGAAGCTTTCTTT. Protein: CASSPWDRSLTEAFF.

The V call is TRBV7-9, the J call TRBJ2-2, with D possibly matching TRBD2 (7 bases). CDR1 and CDR2 (germline): SEHNR, FQNEAQ (reference sequence). This CDR3 has 17 residues. V lost 4 bases and J 3 bases, leaving 18 bases between the germline ends. DNA of the CDR3: TGTGCCAGCAGCTCCCCCCCCGGGGGGCGGGACACCGGGGAGCTGTTTTTT. Translated: CASSSPPGGRDTGELFF. The whole variable domain, filled in from reference TRBV7-9 and TRBJ2-2, reads DTGVSQNPRHKITKRGQNVTFRCDPISEHNRLYWYRQTLGQGPEFLTYFQNEAQLEKSRLLSDRFSAERPKGSFSTLEIQRTEQGDSAMYLCASSSPPGGRDTGELFFGEGSRLTVL.

This clonotype was counted between two and nine times. J is TRBJ1-2 and V is TRBV12-3 or TRBV12-4, with D possibly matching TRBD1 (5 bases). The CDR3 is 13 residues long. Deletions cut 3 bases from V and 5 bases from J, with 10 bases between. DNA for the CDR3: TGTGCCAGCAGTTTGGTAGGGGAGTATGGCTACACCTTC. It encodes CASSLVGEYGYTF.

The genes are TRBV7-4 and TRBJ1-1; D perhaps matches TRBD1 (6 bases). There are 14 residues in the CDR3. Trimming took 5 bases from V and 1 from J, leaving 11 bases between them. Germline values: CDR1 SGHVT, CDR2 SQSDAQ. CDR3 coding DNA: TGTGCCAGCAGCGTCAGGGGAGCGAACACTGAAGCTTTCTTT. Translated: CASSVRGANTEAFF. The variable domain in full, with the rest retrieved from reference TRBV7-4 and TRBJ1-1, is GAGVSQSPRYKVAKRGRDVALRCDSISGHVTLYWYRQTLGQGSEVLTYSQSDAQRDKSGRPSGRFSAERPERSVSTLKIQRTEQGDSAVYLCASSVRGANTEAFFGQGTRLTVV.

This clonotype was picked up many times. The V and J genes are TRBV4-1 and TRBJ1-5, with 11 bases lining up with TRBD1. Germline V gene data show CDR1 as MGHRA and CDR2 as YSYEKL. With V trimmed by 4 bases and J by 7 bases, 6 bases remained unmatched. The CDR3 has 15 residues. The DNA for the CDR3 is TGCGCCAGCAGCCGGGGGACAGGGGGAGGACAGCCCCAGCATTTT. Translating it yields CASSRGTGGGQPQHF.

This sequence joins TRBV27 and TRBJ2-5, with D perhaps TRBD1 (6 bases). The CDR3 has 15 residues. Trimming pared 6 bases from V and 4 bases from J, leaving 18 bases between. Germline V gene lookup returns CDR1 MNHEY and CDR2 SMNVEV (reference sequence). CDR3 amino acids: CASSPTQGQPETQYF. The DNA of the CDR3 is TGTGCCAGCAGCCCTACGCAGGGACAACCAGAGACCCAGTACTTC.

This rearrangement joins TRBV24-1 to TRBJ2-1, with a weak D call TRBD2 (6 bases). There are 13 residues in the CDR3. The V gene lost 4 bases and the J gene lost 5 bases, with 8 bases spanning the gap. The germline gives CDR1 KGHDR, CDR2 SFDVKD. The CDR3 spells CATSELADNEQFF. In DNA form, the CDR3 reads TGTGCCACCAGTGAACTAGCTGACAATGAGCAGTTCTTC.

With regard to this clonotype: One junction end disagrees with the germline gene, perhaps due to a read error. The J gene is TRBJ2-7, the V gene TRBV12-3 or TRBV12-4; TRBD2 aligns across 15 bases. The CDR3 has 20 amino acids. CDR3 bases: TGTGCCAGCAGTTTCGCAAAATGGACTAGCGGGAGGGGTCTGTCGTACGAGCCGTACTTC. Its protein product is CASSFAKWTSGRGLSYEPYF.

The chain uses TRBV7-9 and TRBJ1-5; D not certain. Trimming took 0 bases from V and 2 from J, leaving 5 bases between them. Germline values: CDR1 SEHNR, CDR2 FQNEAQ (reference sequence). This CDR3 is 14 amino acids long. Here the CDR3 reads CASSLASRNQPQHF. The DNA of the CDR3 is TGTGCCAGCAGCTTAGCGTCCCGCAATCAGCCCCAGCATTTT.

J is TRBJ2-7 and V is TRBV28, with 13 bases identical to TRBD2. Trimming removed 9 bases from V and 5 bases from J; junction bases left unmatched: 22. Germline loops: CDR1 MDHEN, CDR2 SYDVKM. The CDR3 runs 19 residues. The CDR3 reads CASRPQPELAGGPRDEQYF. Written as DNA, the CDR3 is TGTGCCAGTCGACCGCAACCGGAACTAGCGGGAGGGCCGCGTGACGAGCAGTACTTC.

Here the CDR3 reads CASSPRGQKDNEQFF. In DNA form, the CDR3 reads TGTGCCAGCAGCCCGAGGGGGCAGAAAGACAATGAGCAGTTCTTC. This chain links TRBV7-9 with TRBJ2-1; TRBD1 matches 7 bases. The trim removed 5 bases at V and 5 bases at J, leaving 9 bases unmatched. Germline loops: CDR1 SEHNR, CDR2 FQNEAQ (reference sequence). CDR3 length: 15 residues.

The gene calls are TRBV7-3 and TRBJ1-1; D gene unclear. V was cut by 0 bases and J by 3 bases, with 17 bases left in between. CDR1 and CDR2 from the germline V gene are SGHTA and FQGTGA. The CDR3 totals 17 residues. The CDR3 region is CASSLTGPSTWYTEAFF. For the CDR3, the DNA is TGTGCCAGCAGCTTAACAGGGCCCAGTACATGGTACACTGAAGCTTTCTTT.

This clonotype was observed a few times. The chain links TRBV14 to TRBJ1-2, with 7 bases lining up with TRBD1. This CDR3 comprises 14 residues. J was trimmed by 5 bases and V by 4 bases; bases with no gene match: 7. The germline V gene encodes CDR1 SGHDN and CDR2 FVKESK. DNA for the CDR3: TGTGCCAGCAGCCGGGACAGCAAGGGGTATGGCTACACCTTC. This gives the protein CASSRDSKGYGYTF.

This clonotype came up a few times. The CDR3 loop reads CASTLRGDRTGDQYF. In DNA form, the CDR3 reads TGTGCCAGTACCCTCAGGGGGGACCGCACCGGGGACCAGTACTTC. The chain employs TRBV19 and TRBJ2-5, with D possibly matching TRBD1 (7 bases). In germline, CDR1 is LNHDA, CDR2 SQIVND (reference sequence). The CDR3 contains 15 residues. Trimming cost V 7 bases and J 10 bases, with 25 bases left between them. Full variable domain (rest looked up from reference TRBV19 and TRBJ2-5): DGGITQSPKYLFRKEGQNVTLSCEQNLNHDAMYWYRQDPGQGLRLIYYSQIVNDFQKGDIAEGYSVSREKKESFPLTVTSAQKNPTAFYLCASTLRGDRTGDQYFGPGTRLLVL.

In its sample, this clonotype was seen a few times. The rearrangement links TRBV28 to TRBJ2-1; 9 positions agree with TRBD2. CDR3 length: 15 residues. Germline V gene lookup returns CDR1 MDHEN and CDR2 SYDVKM. The junction had 11 bases not matched to a gene; V was cut back by 5 bases and J by 9 bases. This CDR3 reads CASSPRRSGRSEQFF. CDR3 sequence (DNA): TGTGCCAGCAGTCCGCGTCGTAGCGGGAGAAGTGAGCAGTTCTTC. The full variable domain, its missing parts supplied by reference TRBV28 and TRBJ2-1, is DVKVTQSSRYLVKRTGEKVFLECVQDMDHENMFWYRQDPGLGLRLIYFSYDVKMKEKGDIPEGYSVSREKKERFSLILESASTNQTSMYLCASSPRRSGRSEQFFGPGTRLTVL.

This sequence joins TRBV12-3 or TRBV12-4 and TRBJ1-2; 9 bases align to TRBD1. CDR3 length: 16 residues. The V and J ends lost 5 bases and 2 bases, in that order; junction bases with no gene match: 9. Here the CDR3 reads CASSLPGQGPNYGYTF. The CDR3 nucleotides read TGTGCCAGCAGTCTCCCGGGACAGGGCCCAAACTATGGCTACACCTTC.

The rearrangement joins TRBV6-5 to TRBJ1-2, with TRBD1 matching 12 bases. CDR1 and CDR2 from the germline V gene are MNHEY and SVGAGI. The V segment lost 4 bases and the J segment 8 bases; nucleotides outside the gene matches: 11. The CDR3 contains 16 residues. The CDR3 reads CASSSIPGQGAWGYTF. In DNA form, the CDR3 reads TGTGCCAGCAGTTCCATACCGGGACAGGGGGCTTGGGGCTACACCTTC.

This clonotype appeared a few times. The gene calls are TRBV7-6 and TRBJ1-2; D is unclear. This CDR3 region has 14 residues. The germline gives CDR1 SGHVS, CDR2 FNYEAQ. With 2 bases removed from V and 3 bases from J, the gap between germline ends came to 10 bases. In DNA, the CDR3 is TGTGCCAGCAGCTTAACCAAAGAGGACTATGGCTACACCTTC. It translates to CASSLTKEDYGYTF. The full variable domain, completed using reference TRBV7-6 and TRBJ1-2, is GAGVSQSPRYKVTKRGQDVALRCDPISGHVSLYWYRQALGQGPEFLTYFNYEAQQDKSGLPNDRFSAERPEGSISTLTIQRTEQRDSAMYRCASSLTKEDYGYTFGSGTRLTVV.

This clonotype was counted a few times. The chain links TRBV6-5 to TRBJ1-1; a possible D gene is TRBD1 (6 bases). This CDR3 spans 18 amino acids. Trimming shortened V by 0 bases and J by 1 base, and 18 bases separated the two germline ends. CDR1 and CDR2 (germline): MNHEY, SVGAGI. The CDR3 DNA is TGTGCCAGCAGTTACTCTGGGCAGGGGCGAAGTGAGAACACTGAAGCTTTCTTT. Translation gives CASSYSGQGRSENTEAFF.

The rearrangement links TRBV19 to TRBJ2-1; 11 bases fit TRBD2. Germline-derived CDR1 and CDR2 are LNHDA and SQIVND (reference sequence). J gave up 5 bases and V 5 bases, and 5 bases lay outside the gene matches. The CDR3 is made up of 15 amino acids. This CDR3 is CASSVGTSGHNEQFF. In DNA form, the CDR3 reads TGTGCCAGTAGTGTCGGGACTAGCGGCCACAATGAGCAGTTCTTC.